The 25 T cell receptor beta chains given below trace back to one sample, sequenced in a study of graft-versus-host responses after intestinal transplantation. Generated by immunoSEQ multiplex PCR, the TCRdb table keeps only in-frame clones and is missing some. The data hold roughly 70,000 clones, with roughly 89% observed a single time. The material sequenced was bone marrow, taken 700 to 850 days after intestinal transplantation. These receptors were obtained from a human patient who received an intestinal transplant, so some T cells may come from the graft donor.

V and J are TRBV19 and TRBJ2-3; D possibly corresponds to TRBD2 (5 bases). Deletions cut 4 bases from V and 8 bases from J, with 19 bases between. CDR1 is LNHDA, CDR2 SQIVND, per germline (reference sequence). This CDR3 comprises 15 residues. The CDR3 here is CASSTRGHQLGTQYF. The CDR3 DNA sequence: TGTGCCAGTAGTACCCGGGGTCACCAACTAGGTACGCAGTATTTT. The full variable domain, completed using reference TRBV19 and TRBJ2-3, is DGGITQSPKYLFRKEGQNVTLSCEQNLNHDAMYWYRQDPGQGLRLIYYSQIVNDFQKGDIAEGYSVSREKKESFPLTVTSAQKNPTAFYLCASSTRGHQLGTQYFGPGTRLTVL.

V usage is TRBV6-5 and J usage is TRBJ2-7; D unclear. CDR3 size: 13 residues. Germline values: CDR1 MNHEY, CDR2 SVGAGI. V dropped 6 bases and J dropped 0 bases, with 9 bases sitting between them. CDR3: CASSPGSSYEQYF. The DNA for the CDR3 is TGTGCCAGCAGCCCCGGAAGCTCCTACGAGCAGTACTTC.

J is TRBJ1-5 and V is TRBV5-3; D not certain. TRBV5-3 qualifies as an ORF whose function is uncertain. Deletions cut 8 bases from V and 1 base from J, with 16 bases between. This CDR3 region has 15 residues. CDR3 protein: CASSQDPGSNQPQHF. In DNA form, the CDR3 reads TGTGCCAGCAGCCAAGATCCTGGGAGCAATCAGCCCCAGCATTTT.

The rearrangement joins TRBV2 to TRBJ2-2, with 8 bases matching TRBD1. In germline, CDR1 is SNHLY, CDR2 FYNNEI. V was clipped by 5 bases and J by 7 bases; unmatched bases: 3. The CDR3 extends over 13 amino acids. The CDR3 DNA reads TGTGCCAGCAGTATTGACAGGGGCGGGGAGCTGTTTTTT. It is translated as CASSIDRGGELFF. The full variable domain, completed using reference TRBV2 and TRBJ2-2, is EPEVTQTPSHQVTQMGQEVILRCVPISNHLYFYWYRQILGQKVEFLVSFYNNEISEKSEIFDDQFSVERPDGSNFTLKIRSTKLEDSAMYFCASSIDRGGELFFGEGSRLTVL.

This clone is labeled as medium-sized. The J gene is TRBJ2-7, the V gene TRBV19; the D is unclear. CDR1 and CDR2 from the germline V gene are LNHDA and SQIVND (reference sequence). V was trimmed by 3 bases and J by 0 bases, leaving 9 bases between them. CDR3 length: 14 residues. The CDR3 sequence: CASSIERSSYEQYF. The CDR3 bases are TGTGCCAGTAGTATCGAAAGGAGCTCCTACGAGCAGTACTTC.

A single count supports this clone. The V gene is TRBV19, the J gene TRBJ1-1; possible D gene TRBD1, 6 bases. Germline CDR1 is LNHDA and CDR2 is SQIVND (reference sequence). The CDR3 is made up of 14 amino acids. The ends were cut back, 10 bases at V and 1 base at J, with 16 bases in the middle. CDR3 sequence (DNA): TGTGCCACTCTAAACAGGGACGGGAACACTGAAGCTTTCTTT. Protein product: CATLNRDGNTEAFF.

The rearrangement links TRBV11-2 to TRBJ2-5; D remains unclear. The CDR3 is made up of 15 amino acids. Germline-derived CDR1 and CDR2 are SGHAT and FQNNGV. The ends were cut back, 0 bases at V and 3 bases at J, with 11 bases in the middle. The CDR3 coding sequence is TGTGCCAGCAGCTTAGAAGGGTCAAGGGAAGAGACCCAGTACTTC. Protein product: CASSLEGSREETQYF.

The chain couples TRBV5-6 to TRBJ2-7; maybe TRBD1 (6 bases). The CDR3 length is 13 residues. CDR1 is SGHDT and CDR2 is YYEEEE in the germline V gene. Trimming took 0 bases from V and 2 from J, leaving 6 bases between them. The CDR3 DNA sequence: TGTGCCAGCAGCTTGGGGGACACCTACGAGCAGTACTTC. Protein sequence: CASSLGDTYEQYF. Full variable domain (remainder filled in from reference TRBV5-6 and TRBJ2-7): DAGVTQSPTHLIKTRGQQVTLRCSPKSGHDTVSWYQQALGQGPQFIFQYYEEEERQRGNFPDRFSGHQFPNYSSELNVNALLLGDSALYLCASSLGDTYEQYFGPGTRLTVT.

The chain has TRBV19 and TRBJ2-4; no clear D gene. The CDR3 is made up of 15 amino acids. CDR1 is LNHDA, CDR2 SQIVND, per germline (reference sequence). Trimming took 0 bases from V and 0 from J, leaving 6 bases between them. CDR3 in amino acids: CASSIEQLAKNIQYF. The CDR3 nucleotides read TGTGCCAGTAGTATAGAGCAGCTAGCCAAAAACATTCAGTACTTC.

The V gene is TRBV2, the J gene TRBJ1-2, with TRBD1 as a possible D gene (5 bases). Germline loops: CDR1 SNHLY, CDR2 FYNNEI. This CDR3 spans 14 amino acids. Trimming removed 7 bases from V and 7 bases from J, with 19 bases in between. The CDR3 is CASTPRGVDGGYTF. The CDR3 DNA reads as TGTGCCAGCACCCCTAGAGGGGTCGATGGTGGCTACACCTTC.

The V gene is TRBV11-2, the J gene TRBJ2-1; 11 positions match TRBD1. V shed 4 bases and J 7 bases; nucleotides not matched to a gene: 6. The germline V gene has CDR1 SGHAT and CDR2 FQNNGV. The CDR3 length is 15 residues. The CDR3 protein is CASSSSGTGGNEQFF. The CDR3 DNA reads TGTGCCAGCAGCTCGTCCGGGACAGGGGGAAATGAGCAGTTCTTC.

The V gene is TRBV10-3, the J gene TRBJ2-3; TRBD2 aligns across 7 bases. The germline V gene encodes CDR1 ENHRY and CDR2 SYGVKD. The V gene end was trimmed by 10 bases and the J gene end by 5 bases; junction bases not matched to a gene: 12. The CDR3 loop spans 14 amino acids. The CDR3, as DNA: TGTGCCACCGGGGGAGCGGGGATAGGAGATACGCAGTATTTT. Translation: CATGGAGIGDTQYF.

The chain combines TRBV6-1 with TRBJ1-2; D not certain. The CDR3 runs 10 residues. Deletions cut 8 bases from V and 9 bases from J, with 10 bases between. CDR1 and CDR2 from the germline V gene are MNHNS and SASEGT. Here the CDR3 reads CASSPGRYTF. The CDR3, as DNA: TGTGCCAGCTCTCCGGGTCGCTACACCTTC.

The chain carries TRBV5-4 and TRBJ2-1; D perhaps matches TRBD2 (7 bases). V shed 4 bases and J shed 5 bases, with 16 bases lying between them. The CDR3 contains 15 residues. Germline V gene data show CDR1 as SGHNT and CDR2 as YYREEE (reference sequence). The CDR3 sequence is CASSVFQRDNNEQFF. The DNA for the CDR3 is TGTGCCAGCAGCGTGTTCCAGCGGGACAACAATGAGCAGTTCTTC.

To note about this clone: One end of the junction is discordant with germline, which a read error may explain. The CDR3 nucleotides are TGTGCCAGCAGCTCATTATGGGACAGGGAAAGAAATTTT. It specifies CASSSLWDRERNF. V and J are TRBV14 and TRBJ1-3, with TRBD1 matching over 9 bases. The CDR3 has 13 residues. Germline V CDR1 and CDR2: SGHDN, FVKESK.

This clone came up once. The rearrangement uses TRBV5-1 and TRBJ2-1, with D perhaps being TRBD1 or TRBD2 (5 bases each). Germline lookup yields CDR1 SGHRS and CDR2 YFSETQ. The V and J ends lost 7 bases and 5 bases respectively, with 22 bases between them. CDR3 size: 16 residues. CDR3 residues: CASLKGAFSGHNEQFF. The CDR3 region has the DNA TGCGCCAGCCTCAAAGGGGCTTTTTCGGGGCACAATGAGCAGTTCTTC.

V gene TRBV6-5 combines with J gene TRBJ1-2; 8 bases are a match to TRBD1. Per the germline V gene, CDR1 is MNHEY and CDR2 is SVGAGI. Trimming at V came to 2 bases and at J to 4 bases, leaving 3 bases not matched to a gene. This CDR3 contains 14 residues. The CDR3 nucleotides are TGTGCCAGCAGTTACAGGACAGGGCTCTATGGCTACACCTTC. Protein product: CASSYRTGLYGYTF.

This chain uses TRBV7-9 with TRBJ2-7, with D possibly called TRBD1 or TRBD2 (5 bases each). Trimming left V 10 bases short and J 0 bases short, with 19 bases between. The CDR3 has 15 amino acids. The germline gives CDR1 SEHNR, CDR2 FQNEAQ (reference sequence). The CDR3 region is CATSVTQGPSYEQYF. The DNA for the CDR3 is TGTGCCACCTCGGTCACCCAGGGACCCTCCTACGAGCAGTACTTC.

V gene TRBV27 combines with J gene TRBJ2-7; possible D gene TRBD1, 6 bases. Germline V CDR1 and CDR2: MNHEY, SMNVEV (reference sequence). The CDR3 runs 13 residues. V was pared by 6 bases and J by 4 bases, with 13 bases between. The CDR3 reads CASRSTGSYEQYF. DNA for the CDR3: TGTGCCAGCAGAAGTACAGGGTCGTACGAGCAGTACTTC.

The CDR3: CASSPEGGSGTEAFF. CDR3 in DNA: TGTGCCAGCAGCCCGGAGGGAGGGTCGGGCACTGAAGCTTTCTTT. This chain joins TRBV5-4 and TRBJ1-1; the D is unclear. The germline CDR1 and CDR2 sequences are SGHNT and YYREEE (reference sequence). CDR3 length equals 15 residues. The ends were cut back, 4 bases at V and 4 bases at J, with 17 bases in the middle.

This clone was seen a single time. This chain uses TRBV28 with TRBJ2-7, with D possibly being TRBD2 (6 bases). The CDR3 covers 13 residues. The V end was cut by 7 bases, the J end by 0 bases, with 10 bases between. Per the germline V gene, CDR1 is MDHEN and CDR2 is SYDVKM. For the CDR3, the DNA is TGTGCCAGCACCCCCGGGAGCTCCTACGAGCAGTACTTC. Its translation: CASTPGSSYEQYF.

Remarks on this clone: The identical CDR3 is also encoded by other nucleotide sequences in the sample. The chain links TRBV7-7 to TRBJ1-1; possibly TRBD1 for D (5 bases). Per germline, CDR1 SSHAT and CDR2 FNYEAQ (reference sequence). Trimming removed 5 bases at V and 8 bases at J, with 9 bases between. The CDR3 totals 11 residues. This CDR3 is CASSRTLEAFF. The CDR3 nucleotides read TGTGCCAGCAGCAGGACATTAGAAGCTTTCTTT.

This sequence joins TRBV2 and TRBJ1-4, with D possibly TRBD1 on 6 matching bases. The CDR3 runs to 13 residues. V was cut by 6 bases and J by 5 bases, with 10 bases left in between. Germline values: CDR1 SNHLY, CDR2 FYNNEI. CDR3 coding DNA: TGTGCCAGCAGGTGGACAGCGAATGAAAAACTGTTTTTT. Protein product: CASRWTANEKLFF.

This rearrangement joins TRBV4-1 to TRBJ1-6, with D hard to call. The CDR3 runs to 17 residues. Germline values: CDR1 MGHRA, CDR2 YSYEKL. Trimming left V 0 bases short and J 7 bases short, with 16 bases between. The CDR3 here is CASSQEGWGVGNSPLHF. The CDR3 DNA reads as TGCGCCAGCAGCCAAGAGGGTTGGGGAGTTGGCAATTCACCCCTCCACTTT.

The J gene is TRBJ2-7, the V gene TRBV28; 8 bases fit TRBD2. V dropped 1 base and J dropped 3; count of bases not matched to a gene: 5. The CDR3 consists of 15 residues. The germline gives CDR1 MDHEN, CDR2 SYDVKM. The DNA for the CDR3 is TGTGCCAGCAGTTTATATCCAGCGGGAGACTACGAGCAGTACTTC. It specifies CASSLYPAGDYEQYF.